The present entry profiles one TCR beta chain with its context. Some clones are missing from TCRdb's copy, which holds only in-frame ones; the method was immunoSEQ multiplex PCR. Seen here are some 80,000 clones, over 80% observed once, and the top ten hold around 5.3%. The sample belongs to a study of blood T cell repertoires in COVID-19. Across the whole study: Whether acute or convalescent, the COVID-19 samples came from the United States, Italy and Spain. From T cells, B-cell-depleted T cells, or PBMCs came the material, which was cDNA or gDNA.

CDR1 and CDR2 from the germline V gene are KGHSH and LQKENI. The CDR3 is made up of 17 amino acids. Losses at the gene ends were 3 bases for V and 1 base for J; bases not matched to a gene: 10. The chain recombines TRBV18 with TRBJ1-2; 8 bases line up with TRBD1. The receptor comes from a man aged 60-69 years with active or convalescent COVID-19. The sequencing input was peripheral blood. In DNA form, the CDR3 reads TGTGCCAGCTCACCTCGCCAGGGGGCAATGGTTAACTATGGCTACACCTTC. It translates to CASSPRQGAMVNYGYTF.